The rows below give T cell receptor beta chains drawn from one sample of a study of blood T cell repertoires in COVID-19. The protocol was immunoSEQ multiplex PCR, while the TCRdb copy is restricted to in-frame clones and leaves out a portion. Among 250,000 to 300,000 clones listed, about four fifths were seen once. The specimen sequenced was PBMCs or T cells enriched from blood (not recorded which). The source of these receptors is a man between 40 and 49 years old who had been exposed to COVID-19. Each CDR3 is given with its conserved first and last residue. Fields, in order: clone size, D gene, J gene, V gene, CDR3 DNA, CDR3 protein. D genes are given only for firm matches. Part of the rows lack a size; the others show once, few, many or a class for expanded clones.

>-|-|TRBJ2-3|TRBV7-2
TGTGCCAGCAGCAACTCCCTAGGGGCGGATACGCAGTATTTT
CASSNSLGADTQYF
>-|-|TRBJ1-2|TRBV27
TGTGCCAGCAGGCCCCTTATGAAAGGGGCATACTATGGCTACACCTTC
CASRPLMKGAYYGYTF
>-|-|TRBJ2-1|TRBV24-1
TGTGCCACCAGCTCGAGGGCCAGGCCCTACAATGAGCAGTTCTTC
CATSSRARPYNEQFF
>once|-|TRBJ2-7|TRBV2
TGTGCCAGCAGAGACTACTACGAGCAGTACTTC
CASRDYYEQYF
>-|TRBD2|TRBJ2-1|TRBV2
TGTGCCAGCAAGGGAGGACTAGACGATATCAGCTCCTACAATGAGCAGTTCTTC
CASKGGLDDISSYNEQFF
>-|TRBD1|TRBJ2-6|TRBV29-1
TGCAGCGCCACGACAGGGCCTAACTCTGGGGCCAACGTCCTGACTTTC
CSATTGPNSGANVLTF
>-|TRBD1|TRBJ1-2|TRBV9
TGTGCCAGCAGCCCGACAGGGAATAACTATGGCTACACCTTC
CASSPTGNNYGYTF
>once|TRBD2|TRBJ2-7|TRBV18
TGTGCCAGCTCACTGGGACTAGCGGGAGTCTACGAGCAGTACTTC
CASSLGLAGVYEQYF
>-|TRBD1|TRBJ1-2|TRBV18
TGTGCCAGCTCACCCCCCGGGACAGGGGATGGCTACACCTTC
CASSPPGTGDGYTF
>-|-|TRBJ1-2|TRBV7-2
TGTGCCAGCAGCCCTTTCGGAGGAGGCTACACCTTC
CASSPFGGGYTF
>once|-|TRBJ2-1|TRBV7-8
TGTGCCAGCAGCCCGAGGAATAGAGTTGAGCAGTTCTTC
CASSPRNRVEQFF
>-|TRBD2|TRBJ2-3|TRBV5-4
TGTGCCAGCAGCTCAGCGGGAGGGCCAGATACGCAGTATTTT
CASSSAGGPDTQYF
>-|TRBD1|TRBJ1-1|TRBV6-5
TGTGCCAGCAGGCCCGGGACAGAGACAGAAGCTTTCTTT
CASRPGTETEAFF
>-|-|TRBJ2-1|TRBV7-9
TGTGCCAGCACTTTAGGGGACAATGAGCAGTTCTTC
CASTLGDNEQFF
>-|-|TRBJ1-3|TRBV6-5
TGTGCCAGCAGCCCCGGTCAATCCGGAAACACCATATATTTT
CASSPGQSGNTIYF
>-|TRBD1|TRBJ2-7|TRBV7-9
TGTGCCAGCAGTACCGGGACAGGTAAATTGGAGCAGTACTTC
CASSTGTGKLEQYF
>-|-|TRBJ1-2|TRBV19
TGTGCCAGTAGGATGGCGGGGGTCTACTATGGCTACACCTTC
CASRMAGVYYGYTF
>-|TRBD2|TRBJ2-7|TRBV9
TGTGCCAGCAGCGTAGAGGCTAGCGGGACCTACGAGCAGTACTTC
CASSVEASGTYEQYF
>once|-|TRBJ2-6|TRBV18
TGTGCCAGCTCACACGGACTGGGGGGACTTCGCTCTGGGGCCAACGTCCTGACTTTC
CASSHGLGGLRSGANVLTF
>-|-|TRBJ2-5|TRBV29-1
TGCAGCGTTGAAGTCGTGGGAGGACAAGAGACCCAGTACTTC
CSVEVVGGQETQYF
>-|-|TRBJ2-7|TRBV29-1
TGCAGCGTTGAAGGTGAAGGCCGACAGTCCCCCTACGAGCAGTACTTC
CSVEGEGRQSPYEQYF
>-|-|TRBJ2-1|TRBV27
TGTGCCAGCAGCAGCGGAATCTCCTACAATGAGCAGTTCTTC
CASSSGISYNEQFF
>-|-|TRBJ2-5|TRBV5-1
TGCGCCAGCAGTATCCAGGGGATCTGGACCCAAGAGACCCAGTACTTC
CASSIQGIWTQETQYF
>-|TRBD2|TRBJ2-1|TRBV2
TGTGCCAGCAGTGAAGCGCTGAAACTAGCGGGAGAGGGTGCGCAGTTCTTC
CASSEALKLAGEGAQFF
>-|-|TRBJ1-4|TRBV27
TGTGCCAGCAGTTTATTAGGGGGACGAAATGAAAAACTGTTTTTT
CASSLLGGRNEKLFF
>-|-|TRBJ2-7|TRBV4-2
TGTGCCAGCAGCCGGGCAGGACAGATGCAGTACTTC
CASSRAGQMQYF
>-|TRBD1|TRBJ1-5|TRBV5-1
TGCGCCAGCAGCTTGGGGACAGGTAGCAATCAGCCCCAGCATTTT
CASSLGTGSNQPQHF
>-|TRBD1|TRBJ1-1|TRBV5-6
TGTGCCAGCAGCCCGGGACAGGGGAGATCATTCACTGAAGCTTTCTTT
CASSPGQGRSFTEAFF
>few|-|TRBJ2-7|TRBV7-9
TGTGCCAGCAGTTCGGGGGGCTGGTTGTCGGACGAGCAGTACTTC
CASSSGGWLSDEQYF
>-|-|TRBJ2-3|TRBV3-1/TRBV3-2
TGTGCCAGCAGCCAAGGCACTAGGCACGGGAGAGCAGATACGCAGTATTTT
CASSQGTRHGRADTQYF
>-|TRBD1|TRBJ2-2|TRBV5-4
TGTGCCAGCAGTTCCCGGATCGGGACAGGGGAGACCGGGGAGCTGTTTTTT
CASSSRIGTGETGELFF
>-|TRBD1|TRBJ1-1|TRBV11-3
TGTGCCAGCAGCTATGGACAGGGATCTGAAGCTTTCTTT
CASSYGQGSEAFF
>-|TRBD1|TRBJ2-7|TRBV5-1
TGCGCCAGCAGCTTCGGACAGGGAAAGGTTTACGAGCAGTACTTC
CASSFGQGKVYEQYF
>once|TRBD1|TRBJ2-3|TRBV7-2
TGTGCCAGCAGCTTAGCAGGGACAGGGGTATCAGATACGCAGTATTTT
CASSLAGTGVSDTQYF
>-|TRBD1|TRBJ1-1|TRBV29-1
TGCAGCGTTACAGGGGGCCTGGAAGCTTTCTTT
CSVTGGLEAFF
>-|TRBD2|TRBJ2-5|TRBV11-3
TGTGCCAGCAGCTTGAGGGAGGGCGGGGGAGAGACCCAGTACTTC
CASSLREGGGETQYF
>-|-|TRBJ2-1|TRBV29-1
TGCAGCGTTAAACGGGATTACAATGAGCAGTTCTTC
CSVKRDYNEQFF
>-|TRBD2|TRBJ2-1|TRBV4-2
TGTGCCAGCAGCCCAACGGGACTAGATGATGAGCAGTTCTTC
CASSPTGLDDEQFF
>-|TRBD2|TRBJ2-1|TRBV4-2
TGTGCCAGCAGCCCTCAACTAGCGGGGGCCTACAATGAGCAGTTCTTC
CASSPQLAGAYNEQFF